This TCR beta chain is drawn from a study of blood T cell repertoires in COVID-19. Background on the study: The United States, Italy and Spain were the sources of the acute and convalescent COVID-19 samples.

The germline V gene has CDR1 LGHDT and CDR2 YNNKEL (reference sequence). V shed 3 bases and J shed 3 bases, with 11 bases lying between them. This CDR3 contains 14 residues. In the original processing: Amplification with reference gene primers provided the estimates of nucleated cell counts. Produced via immunoSEQ multiplex PCR; TCRdb's table is partial and in-frame only. V and J calls and clone size come straight from that table; D and trimming were deduced from the DNA. The data show roughly 300,000 clones, with roughly 93% seen just once and 2.3% held by the top ten. Participants were aged about 18 to 100 years, lived in under 30 US areas, and enrolled virtually. Participants were placed into cohorts based on the clinical history they reported.

The rearrangement uses TRBV3-1 (or the pseudogene TRBV3-2) and TRBJ1-2; D is ambiguous. The sequence was obtained from a woman aged 40 to 50 with acute COVID-19. The sample was PBMCs or T cells enriched from blood (not recorded which). CDR3 sequence: CASSHLMVDYGYTF. As DNA, the CDR3 is TGTGCCAGCAGCCACCTTATGGTAGACTATGGCTACACCTTC.